This T cell receptor (beta chain) derives from a study of control samples from healthy donors and cancer patients (TCRdb year 2020). In its sample, this clone was seen once. What this receptor recognizes is not known. Base-call qualities are not available, and no considerably larger clone is one nucleotide away. The library was obtained by the immunoSEQ multiplex PCR assay. The table comes from immuneACCESS by way of TCRdb, which keeps in-frame sequences with V and J called. Part of the clones is missing from these tables; in studies checked, under half for an unresolved V gene and the rest for unknown reasons. For this sample there are about 220,000 clones; roughly 94% appear just once. Together, the top ten hold about 1.4% of the sample. The cysteine opens and the phenylalanine closes a CDR3 of 8 amino acids. CDR3 DNA is the only sequence kept; it has 24 bases, read in frame from the first base. V gives up 9 bases and J gives up 8 bases, and the segment between their germline ends measures 4 bases. CDR1 is given as MGHDK and CDR2 as SYGVNS, both from the germline V gene.

Sequencing input: blood. The chain was built from TRBV25-1 and TRBJ1-2; no D gene call is confident. The TCR was taken from a man over 45 in good health. The CDR3 sequence is CASEGYTF. The sequence in DNA is TGTGCCAGTGAGGGCTACACCTTC.